This passage covers 13 T cell receptor beta chains from one sample sequenced in a study of blood T cell repertoires in COVID-19 (dated by TCRdb to 2018 to 2021). The library was produced with the immunoSEQ multiplex PCR assay. In TCRdb, the immuneACCESS table is reduced to in-frame sequences with V and J assigned. These tables do not hold every clone; where another copy was compared, an unresolved V gene accounts for under half, and the others remain unexplained. The sample records tens of thousands of clones, around 90% of which are singletons. In total, the top ten clones hold about a tenth of the sample. The sequencing input was peripheral blood. These receptors originate from a human donor in a cohort sampled during active COVID-19.

The CDR3 region is CASSAGTSGRNEQFF. CDR3 nucleotide sequence: TGTGCCAGCAGTGCCGGGACTAGCGGGAGAAATGAGCAGTTCTTC. The rearrangement links TRBV6-2 or TRBV6-3 to TRBJ2-1, with TRBD2 matching over 14 bases. The CDR3 is 15 amino acids. The ends lost 5 bases at V and 7 bases at J; junction bases unmatched: 4. CDR1 is MNHEY, CDR2 SVGEGT, per germline.

The chain couples TRBV11-2 to TRBJ2-5; 9 bases fit TRBD2. CDR1 SGHAT and CDR2 FQNNGV come from the germline V gene. The CDR3 extends over 15 amino acids. Trimming at V came to 1 base and at J to 2 bases, leaving 2 bases not matched to a gene. CDR3 sequence (DNA): TGTGCCAGCAGCTTAGTAGCGGGGGCTCAAGAGACCCAGTACTTC. Protein: CASSLVAGAQETQYF.

This rearrangement joins TRBV18 to TRBJ1-2; TRBD1 matches at 10 bases. Germline trimming cut 1 base from V and 4 bases from J; bases unmatched to any gene: 3. This CDR3 spans 15 amino acids. CDR1 and CDR2 (germline): KGHSH, LQKENI. In DNA, the CDR3 is TGTGCCAGCTCACCACAGGGACAGGGGTTCTATGGCTACACCTTC. The encoded protein is CASSPQGQGFYGYTF.

The J gene is TRBJ2-1, the V gene TRBV5-1; 7 bases agree with TRBD2. V lost 2 bases and J lost 4; bases outside the gene matches: 3. The CDR3 consists of 14 residues. Germline CDR1 reads SGHRS; CDR2 reads YFSETQ. The CDR3 DNA is TGCGCCAGCAGCTTAGCGGGGCTGTACAATGAGCAGTTCTTC. It specifies CASSLAGLYNEQFF.

The V gene is TRBV6-5, the J gene TRBJ1-1; D remains unclear. The CDR3 runs to 15 residues. The V end lost 0 bases, the J end lost 1 base, and 9 bases lay between the germline ends. Germline V CDR1 and CDR2: MNHEY, SVGAGI. CDR3 in amino acids: CASSYSGNRNTEAFF. The DNA for the CDR3 is TGTGCCAGCAGTTACTCGGGCAACCGGAACACTGAAGCTTTCTTT.

The genes are TRBV5-1 and TRBJ2-2; TRBD2 matches 14 bases. The CDR3 contains 18 residues. Germline V CDR1 and CDR2: SGHRS, YFSETQ. V dropped 2 bases and J dropped 5; count of bases not matched to a gene: 8. Written as DNA, the CDR3 is TGCGCCAGCAGCTTCGGGACTAGCGGGAGTGGAGGGACCGGGGAGCTGTTTTTT. Protein sequence: CASSFGTSGSGGTGELFF.

The chain recombines TRBV5-4 with TRBJ1-3; D possibly corresponds to TRBD1 (5 bases). Germline V gene data show CDR1 as SGHNT and CDR2 as YYREEE (reference sequence). This CDR3 spans 15 amino acids. V was clipped by 4 bases and J by 0 bases, with 11 bases between them. The CDR3 DNA is TGTGCCAGCAGCGTGGACATGAACTCTGGAAACACCATATATTTT. Translation gives CASSVDMNSGNTIYF.

This chain links TRBV21-1 with TRBJ2-4; the D call in the table, TRBD2, was not verified against the DNA. TRBV21-1 is a pseudogene segment. This CDR3 has 14 amino acids. This chain's CDR3 is CASSNEYAKNIQYF. CDR3 DNA sequence: TGTGCCAGCAGCAATGAGTATGCCAAAAACATTCAGTACTTC.

The J gene is TRBJ1-4, the V gene TRBV2, with 7 bases that match TRBD1. The V gene's germline CDR1 is SNHLY and CDR2 FYNNEI. With V trimmed by 3 bases and J by 6 bases, 7 bases remained unmatched. CDR3 length: 15 residues. The CDR3 DNA is TGTGCCAGCAGTGATCAGACAGGGCTTTATGAAAAACTGTTTTTT. Protein product: CASSDQTGLYEKLFF.

This clone has only one observation. The rearrangement links TRBV7-8 to TRBJ2-1, with TRBD2 matching 11 bases. The trim removed 3 bases at V and 5 bases at J, leaving 3 bases unmatched. There are 15 residues in the CDR3. From germline, CDR1 is SGHVS and CDR2 FQNEAQ. CDR3 sequence reads: CASSFTSGSHNEQFF. The CDR3 DNA reads TGTGCCAGCAGCTTTACTAGCGGGAGCCACAATGAGCAGTTCTTC.

The J gene is TRBJ1-3, the V gene TRBV5-1; TRBD1 agrees at 7 bases. The CDR3 is 16 amino acids. V gave up 2 bases and J gave up 2 bases; unmatched junction bases: 7. Germline lookup yields CDR1 SGHRS and CDR2 YFSETQ. CDR3 residues: CASSLQGYGTGNTIYF. DNA of the CDR3: TGCGCCAGCAGCTTACAGGGGTACGGCACTGGAAACACCATATATTTT.

V and J are TRBV19 and TRBJ1-5; tentative D call: TRBD1 (5 bases). Germline loops: CDR1 LNHDA, CDR2 SQIVND (reference sequence). Trimming removed 4 bases at V and 4 bases at J, with 11 bases between. This CDR3 comprises 14 residues. The CDR3 sequence: CASSKQGWNQPQHF. The CDR3 DNA follows: TGTGCCAGTAGTAAGCAGGGATGGAATCAGCCCCAGCATTTT.

This clone has only one observation. The CDR3 spells CASSPLTSVNEQYF. DNA of the CDR3: TGTGCCAGCTCACCGCTGACTAGCGTCAACGAGCAGTACTTC. The rearrangement joins TRBV18 to TRBJ2-7, with 8 positions matching TRBD2. The CDR3 covers 14 residues. V was clipped by 3 bases and J by 5 bases; unmatched bases: 6. The germline V gene encodes CDR1 KGHSH and CDR2 LQKENI.